The next 21 T cell receptor beta chains were all read from a single sample in a study of shared clonotypes between healthy human individuals. The naive CD8 population came from CD45RO-negative cells selected for CCR7, without terminally differentiated effector memory CD45RA+ cells. The data were produced by immunoSEQ multiplex PCR, yet TCRdb's version contains in-frame clones alone and is incomplete. There are a few hundred thousand clones in the sample; roughly 95% occur only once, and 0.11% lies in the top ten. The source material was naive CD8+ T cells sorted from blood. These receptors were taken from a woman in her twenties or thirties in good health.

V usage is TRBV28 and J usage is TRBJ2-7, with TRBD2 identical over 8 bases. CDR3 size: 17 residues. After removal of 4 bases from V and 0 bases from J, the junction contained 11 bases not matched to a gene. Germline V gene data show CDR1 as MDHEN and CDR2 as SYDVKM. The CDR3 nucleotides are TGTGCCAGCAGTTCACCACCCTCACTAGCGGACTCCTACGAGCAGTACTTC. Amino acids: CASSSPPSLADSYEQYF. Filled out from reference TRBV28 and TRBJ2-7, the complete variable domain reads DVKVTQSSRYLVKRTGEKVFLECVQDMDHENMFWYRQDPGLGLRLIYFSYDVKMKEKGDIPEGYSVSREKKERFSLILESASTNQTSMYLCASSSPPSLADSYEQYFGPGTRLTVT.

The rearrangement joins TRBV2 to TRBJ1-1, with D unclear. Trimming pared 7 bases from V and 11 bases from J, leaving 17 bases between. The CDR3 has 12 amino acids. The germline CDR1 and CDR2 sequences are SNHLY and FYNNEI. Here the CDR3 reads CASIGPADGAFF. DNA for the CDR3: TGTGCCAGCATTGGACCGGCCGACGGGGCTTTCTTT.

The chain combines TRBV25-1 with TRBJ1-1; TRBD1 matches 8 bases. Trimming cost V 1 base and J 11 bases; bases outside gene matches: 9. In germline, CDR1 is MGHDK, CDR2 SYGVNS. The CDR3 extends over 14 amino acids. As DNA, the CDR3 is TGTGCCAGCAGTGAATCTGGACAGGGAGTGATGGCTTTCTTT. This sequence encodes CASSESGQGVMAFF.

Turning to this clone: This sample also contains other DNA sequences that code for the same CDR3. The J gene is TRBJ2-2, the V gene TRBV9, with a tentative D call TRBD1 (5 bases). Trimming shortened V by 2 bases and J by 0 bases, and 8 bases separated the two germline ends. Per germline, CDR1 SGDLS and CDR2 YYNGEE. The CDR3 is made up of 15 amino acids. Written as DNA, the CDR3 is TGTGCCAGCAGCGTTGCAGGGTCGAACACCGGGGAGCTGTTTTTT. It codes for CASSVAGSNTGELFF.

The CDR3 coding sequence is TGTGCCAGTAGTACGCTAGCGGGATCATGGTACGAGCAGTACTTC. Its translation is CASSTLAGSWYEQYF. V is TRBV19 and J is TRBJ2-7, with TRBD2 matching over 9 bases. Germline V gives CDR1 LNHDA, CDR2 SQIVND (reference sequence). The CDR3 extends over 15 amino acids. V lost 4 bases to trimming and J lost 4 bases; unmatched junction nucleotides: 8.

This rearrangement joins TRBV28 to TRBJ2-7, with TRBD2 matching over 10 bases. The CDR3 consists of 16 residues. The germline CDR1 and CDR2 sequences are MDHEN and SYDVKM. With 2 bases clipped from V and 7 bases from J, the junction kept 11 bases outside the gene matches. The CDR3 protein is CASSLLAGDLDVEQYF. The CDR3 DNA reads as TGTGCCAGCAGTTTACTAGCGGGAGATCTTGACGTAGAGCAGTACTTC.

Concerning this clone: A read error is possible here, since a much larger clone lies one base away. The chain uses TRBV7-2 and TRBJ2-7, with 11 bases lining up with TRBD1. Germline V gene lookup returns CDR1 SGHTA and CDR2 FQGNSA. The junction had 2 bases not matched to a gene; V was cut back by 4 bases and J by 3 bases. The length of the CDR3 is 14 residues. The CDR3 nucleotides read TGTGCCAGCAGCTCCGGGACAGGGGGCTACGAGCAGTACTTC. Translation gives CASSSGTGGYEQYF. The full variable domain, completed using reference TRBV7-2 and TRBJ2-7, is GAGVSQSPSNKVTEKGKDVELRCDPISGHTALYWYRQSLGQGLEFLIYFQGNSAPDKSGLPSDRFSAERTGGSVSTLTIQRTQQEDSAVYLCASSSGTGGYEQYFGPGTRLTVT.

Concerning this clone: The identical CDR3 is also encoded by other nucleotide sequences in the sample. The chain has TRBV7-9 and TRBJ2-7; no firm D call. Germline-derived CDR1 and CDR2 are SEHNR and FQNEAQ (reference sequence). The V end lost 5 bases, the J end lost 4 bases, and 6 bases lay between the germline ends. There are 11 residues in the CDR3. The CDR3 sequence: CASSPGYEQYF. In DNA, the CDR3 is TGTGCCAGCAGCCCAGGATACGAGCAGTACTTC. Full variable domain (remainder filled in from reference TRBV7-9 and TRBJ2-7): DTGVSQNPRHKITKRGQNVTFRCDPISEHNRLYWYRQTLGQGPEFLTYFQNEAQLEKSRLLSDRFSAERPKGSFSTLEIQRTEQGDSAMYLCASSPGYEQYFGPGTRLTVT.

The J gene is TRBJ2-1, the V gene TRBV6-1; TRBD2 agrees at 10 bases. This CDR3 contains 14 residues. The V gene end was trimmed by 10 bases and the J gene end by 5 bases; junction bases not matched to a gene: 8. CDR1 and CDR2 from the germline V gene are MNHNS and SASEGT. CDR3 bases: TGTGCCACCTACGGACTAGCGGACAACAATGAGCAGTTCTTC. Its protein is CATYGLADNNEQFF.

The J gene is TRBJ2-7, the V gene TRBV7-9; 11 bases map to TRBD1. Trimming took 5 bases from V and 5 from J; bases not matched to a gene: 5. The germline gives CDR1 SEHNR, CDR2 FQNEAQ (reference sequence). The CDR3 length is 14 residues. The CDR3 is CASSAGQGADEQYF. Written as DNA, the CDR3 is TGTGCCAGCAGCGCCGGACAGGGGGCGGACGAGCAGTACTTC.

This chain joins TRBV7-9 and TRBJ2-1, with 9 bases that match TRBD2. From germline, CDR1 is SEHNR and CDR2 FQNEAQ (reference sequence). This CDR3 region has 15 residues. Losses at the gene ends were 1 base for V and 2 bases for J; bases not matched to a gene: 0. The CDR3, as DNA: TGTGCCAGCAGCTTAGGACTAGCGGCCTACAATGAGCAGTTCTTC. Encoded protein: CASSLGLAAYNEQFF.

This chain links TRBV28 with TRBJ2-1; 11 bases agree with TRBD2. Germline-derived CDR1 and CDR2 are MDHEN and SYDVKM. This CDR3 spans 17 amino acids. The ends lost 8 bases at V and 2 bases at J; junction bases unmatched: 11. The CDR3 DNA follows: TGTGCCAGCGACGTAGCGGGAGGGCTCAGGCCCTACAATGAGCAGTTCTTC. Residues: CASDVAGGLRPYNEQFF.

About this clone: Other nucleotide sequences in the sample specify the same CDR3. This chain uses TRBV5-4 with TRBJ2-5; D is unresolved. The V gene's germline CDR1 is SGHNT and CDR2 YYREEE (reference sequence). V gave up 0 bases and J gave up 2 bases, with 5 bases separating them. This CDR3 has 13 residues. The chain's CDR3 is CASSLVAQETQYF. In DNA, the CDR3 is TGTGCCAGCAGCTTGGTAGCACAAGAGACCCAGTACTTC.

This chain connects TRBV5-5 to TRBJ1-1, with no clear D. Germline V gene data show CDR1 as SGHKS and CDR2 as YYEKEE (reference sequence). The V end lost 5 bases, the J end lost 6 bases, and 14 bases lay between the germline ends. The CDR3 length is 13 residues. The CDR3 is CASSTGRRPEAFF. CDR3 coding DNA: TGTGCCAGCAGTACGGGTAGACGCCCTGAAGCTTTCTTT.

Details on this clone: The same CDR3 also results from other DNA sequences found in this sample. The rearrangement links TRBV2 to TRBJ2-1, with D possibly TRBD2 on 6 matching bases. CDR3 size: 14 residues. Germline V gene lookup returns CDR1 SNHLY and CDR2 FYNNEI. The V end was cut by 3 bases, the J end by 1 base, with 7 bases between. The CDR3 protein is CASSEGGSYNEQFF. The CDR3 DNA sequence: TGTGCCAGCAGTGAGGGGGGTTCCTACAATGAGCAGTTCTTC. Based on the CDR3 plus reference TRBV2 and TRBJ2-1, the full variable domain is EPEVTQTPSHQVTQMGQEVILRCVPISNHLYFYWYRQILGQKVEFLVSFYNNEISEKSEIFDDQFSVERPDGSNFTLKIRSTKLEDSAMYFCASSEGGSYNEQFFGPGTRLTVL.

Turning to this clone: Other DNA sequences within the sample encode an identical CDR3. The CDR3, as DNA: TGTGCCAGCAGCTTGGGCAGCTCCTACGAGCAGTACTTC. This translates into CASSLGSSYEQYF. The V call is TRBV5-6, the J call TRBJ2-7; D gene ambiguous. Trimming removed 0 bases from V and 0 bases from J, with 4 bases in between. CDR3 size: 13 residues. From germline, CDR1 is SGHDT and CDR2 YYEEEE.

The V gene is TRBV15, the J gene TRBJ2-7, with D uncertain. The V gene's germline CDR1 is LNHNV and CDR2 YYDKDF (reference sequence). CDR3 length: 16 amino acids. V lost 0 bases, J lost 4 bases, and 16 bases lay in between. The CDR3 sequence: CATSRDLEARDYEQYF. The CDR3 coding sequence is TGTGCCACCAGCAGAGATCTAGAGGCAAGGGATTACGAGCAGTACTTC.

The gene calls are TRBV27 and TRBJ1-3; tentative D call: TRBD1 (5 bases). This CDR3 region has 15 residues. Germline V gene sequence: CDR1 MNHEY, CDR2 SMNVEV (reference sequence). Trimming stripped 5 bases from V and 4 bases from J, with 15 bases between. CDR3 sequence reads: CASSLTRDPGNTIYF. The CDR3 DNA reads TGTGCCAGCAGTCTAACAAGGGACCCGGGAAACACCATATATTTT.

This chain connects TRBV15 to TRBJ2-1; 8 bases are shared with TRBD2. Trimming took 0 bases from V and 8 from J; bases not matched to a gene: 12. The germline gives CDR1 LNHNV, CDR2 YYDKDF (reference sequence). The CDR3 is 17 residues long. CDR3 amino acids: CATSRDLGAGGLDEQFF. In DNA form, the CDR3 reads TGTGCCACCAGCAGAGATTTGGGGGCGGGAGGACTCGATGAGCAGTTCTTC. Full variable domain (outside the CDR3, taken from reference TRBV15 and TRBJ2-1): DAMVIQNPRYQVTQFGKPVTLSCSQTLNHNVMYWYQQKSSQAPKLLFHYYDKDFNNEADTPDNFQSRRPNTSFCFLDIRSPGLGDTAMYLCATSRDLGAGGLDEQFFGPGTRLTVL.

This rearrangement joins TRBV19 to TRBJ2-7; 8 bases align to TRBD1. The V gene end was trimmed by 6 bases and the J gene end by 6 bases; junction bases not matched to a gene: 13. The CDR3 is 15 residues long. Germline V lookup: CDR1 LNHDA, CDR2 SQIVND (reference sequence). DNA for the CDR3: TGTGCCAGTAGCTATGCAGGGACAGGACGACTCGAGCAGTACTTC. Amino acid sequence: CASSYAGTGRLEQYF.

The chain uses TRBV4-1 and TRBJ1-1; the D gene is possibly TRBD1 (6 bases). CDR1 and CDR2 from the germline V gene are MGHRA and YSYEKL. There are 15 residues in the CDR3. The V gene lost 4 bases and the J gene lost 1 base, with 13 bases spanning the gap. The CDR3 region is CASSLRTAGNTEAFF. The CDR3 DNA reads TGCGCCAGCAGCCTGAGGACAGCTGGGAACACTGAAGCTTTCTTT.